This entry lists 16 T cell receptor beta chains sequenced from one sample in a study of T cells in Graves' hyperthyroidism and ophthalmopathy (dated by TCRdb to 2018 to 2020). The library was generated by multiplex PCR. TCRdb lists the instrument as Illumina HiSeq 2000. Amplification of TCR beta CDR3 regions was carried out from RNA transcripts. For the first round of RT-PCR on the TCR CDR3, the HTBI primer set was used together with the Qiagen OneStep RT-PCR kit. Clones were called with MiXCR by TCRdb after fastp trimmed the public reads at Q25, and only in-frame beta chains were retained. One record per CDR3 amino acid sequence lists the most common genes and DNA. The sample profile shows about 620,000 distinct CDR3 sequences; about 16% of them were found once. The leading ten clones occupy 3.5% to 4% of the sample. Sequenced sample: blood. Receptor source: a woman aged 25 to 39 with Graves' hyperthyroidism.

This clonotype has at least ten counts. The chain couples TRBV30 to TRBJ1-4, with a tentative D call TRBD1 (6 bases). The germline CDR1 and CDR2 sequences are GTSNPN and SVGIG (reference sequence). The CDR3 runs to 14 residues. V was trimmed by 1 base and J by 8 bases, leaving 14 bases between them. The CDR3 region is CAWSGGGGWEKLFF. DNA for the CDR3: TGTGCCTGGAGTGGAGGGGGGGGCTGGGAAAAACTGTTTTTT.

This rearrangement joins TRBV7-9 to TRBJ1-2; D is undetermined. The CDR3 is made up of 13 amino acids. The V and J ends lost 5 bases and 3 bases respectively, with 10 bases between them. Germline CDR1 is SEHNR and CDR2 is FQNEAQ (reference sequence). CDR3 protein: CASSVSRDYGYTF. The CDR3 bases are TGTGCCAGCAGCGTAAGCCGGGACTATGGCTACACCTTC. The whole variable domain, filled in from reference TRBV7-9 and TRBJ1-2, reads DTGVSQNPRHKITKRGQNVTFRCDPISEHNRLYWYRQTLGQGPEFLTYFQNEAQLEKSRLLSDRFSAERPKGSFSTLEIQRTEQGDSAMYLCASSVSRDYGYTFGSGTRLTVV.

There are a few counts of this clonotype. Relative to the germline gene, one junction end is altered; a read error may explain this. This chain joins TRBV11-1 and TRBJ2-2; a possible D gene is TRBD2 (5 bases). CDR1 SGHAT and CDR2 FQDESV come from the germline V gene (reference sequence). The CDR3 is 14 residues long. CDR3 in amino acids: CASSLSRNTGEPFF. The CDR3 nucleotides read TGTGCCAGCAGCTTATCTAGAAACACCGGGGAGCCGTTTTTT.

The sample holds a few counts of this clonotype. The gene calls are TRBV5-8 and TRBJ1-3; D is unclear. The length of the CDR3 is 17 residues. Trimming stripped 4 bases from V and 3 bases from J, with 20 bases between. Looked up from germline, CDR1 is SGHTS and CDR2 is YDEGEE. The CDR3 DNA reads as TGTGCCAGCAGCCGCAACCCAAGGGCTGGGGATGGAAACACCATATATTTT. Its translation: CASSRNPRAGDGNTIYF.

The J gene is TRBJ2-3, the V gene TRBV4-1; 10 positions match TRBD1. J lost 3 bases, V lost 3 bases, and 6 bases had no gene match. Germline V lookup: CDR1 MGHRA, CDR2 YSYEKL. This CDR3 is built from 16 residues. Written as DNA, the CDR3 is TGCGCCAGCAGCCATCCGGGACAGGGGTTGACAGATACGCAGTATTTT. Protein product: CASSHPGQGLTDTQYF.

This clonotype came up many times. The chain carries TRBV11-3 and TRBJ2-7; D might be TRBD2 (5 bases). This CDR3 comprises 15 residues. From germline, CDR1 is SGHNT and CDR2 YENEEA. Trimming removed 0 bases at V and 0 bases at J, with 9 bases between. The CDR3: CASSLDRGLSYEQYF. The CDR3 DNA reads TGTGCCAGCAGCTTAGATCGCGGACTCTCCTACGAGCAGTACTTC. Full variable domain (rest looked up from reference TRBV11-3 and TRBJ2-7): EAGVVQSPRYKIIEKKQPVAFWCNPISGHNTLYWYLQNLGQGPELLIRYENEEAVDDSQLPKDRFSAERLKGVDSTLKIQPAELGDSAVYLCASSLDRGLSYEQYFGPGTRLTVT.

The V call is TRBV20-1, the J call TRBJ2-1; 7 bases fit TRBD2. The CDR3 length is 15 residues. The germline CDR1 and CDR2 sequences are DFQATT and SNEGSKA (reference sequence). With 5 bases clipped from V and 7 bases from J, the junction kept 14 bases outside the gene matches. The DNA for the CDR3 is TGCAGTGCTCAAACGTGGCGGGAGTTGCGGAATGAGCAGTTCTTC. Its protein product is CSAQTWRELRNEQFF.

In this sample, this clonotype turned up many times. The V call is TRBV4-1, the J call TRBJ2-1, with unresolved D. CDR1 MGHRA and CDR2 YSYEKL come from the germline V gene. This CDR3 region has 13 residues. V was cut by 3 bases and J by 0 bases, with 3 bases left in between. The DNA for the CDR3 is TGCGCCAGCAGCCAGTTCTCCTACAATGAGCAGTTCTTC. As protein: CASSQFSYNEQFF.

This sequence joins TRBV9 and TRBJ2-1; TRBD1 matches 9 bases. In germline, CDR1 is SGDLS, CDR2 YYNGEE. J was trimmed by 6 bases and V by 4 bases; bases with no gene match: 11. The CDR3 spans 16 residues. DNA of the CDR3: TGTGCCAGCAGCTCCAACCGGGACAGGGTATCCAATGAGCAGTTCTTC. Its translation is CASSSNRDRVSNEQFF.

There are many counts of this clonotype. The rearrangement joins TRBV7-9 to TRBJ2-1, with D perhaps TRBD2 (6 bases). Germline V gene data show CDR1 as SEHNR and CDR2 as FQNEAQ (reference sequence). There are 13 residues in the CDR3. Deletions cut 5 bases from V and 8 bases from J, with 13 bases between. The CDR3 region is CASSHDSGDEQFF. The CDR3 nucleotides are TGTGCCAGCAGCCACGACTCGGGAGATGAGCAGTTCTTC.

Many counts were recorded for this clonotype. This chain links TRBV25-1 with TRBJ2-7; 8 bases are shared with TRBD1. The CDR3 length is 14 residues. Germline V gives CDR1 MGHDK, CDR2 SYGVNS. V shed 6 bases and J 5 bases; nucleotides not matched to a gene: 9. The CDR3 bases are TGTGCCAGCAGCGCAACAGGGGGTTTAGACGAGCAGTACTTC. This gives the protein CASSATGGLDEQYF.

This clonotype has ten or more counts. CDR3 in DNA: TGTGCCAGCAGCTTAGGGGGAGGGGTCGCAGATACGCAGTATTTT. This sequence encodes CASSLGGGVADTQYF. The chain is built from TRBV7-6 and TRBJ2-3; 7 bases align to TRBD2. Germline V gives CDR1 SGHVS, CDR2 FNYEAQ. The V gene end was trimmed by 1 base and the J gene end by 4 bases; junction bases not matched to a gene: 5. The CDR3 consists of 15 residues.

The chain has TRBV2 and TRBJ2-1, with unresolved D. The length of the CDR3 is 15 residues. Germline lookup yields CDR1 SNHLY and CDR2 FYNNEI. V was cut by 6 bases and J by 8 bases, with 20 bases left in between. CDR3 DNA: TGTGCCAGCAGCCCAGACACCGGGTGGGTAGATGAGCAGTTCTTC. Encoded protein: CASSPDTGWVDEQFF.

In this sample, this clonotype turned up a few times. The chain combines TRBV29-1 with TRBJ2-7; 11 bases align to TRBD2. V lost 0 bases, J lost 3 bases, and 4 bases stayed unmatched. From germline, CDR1 is SQVTM and CDR2 ANQGSEA. The CDR3 covers 15 residues. The CDR3 sequence: CSVEDLGTSGYEQYF. In nucleotides, the CDR3 is TGCAGCGTTGAAGATCTGGGGACTAGCGGCTACGAGCAGTACTTC.

This clonotype was seen repeatedly, ten times or more. The chain has TRBV6-1 and TRBJ1-5, with D perhaps matching TRBD1 (5 bases). From germline, CDR1 is MNHNS and CDR2 SASEGT. CDR3 size: 13 residues. V was clipped by 7 bases and J by 6 bases, with 13 bases between them. The CDR3 protein is CASIPGFGQPQHF. The DNA of the CDR3 is TGTGCCAGCATCCCAGGGTTCGGTCAGCCCCAGCATTTT.

This clonotype was observed many times. This chain links TRBV3-1 with TRBJ2-1; D uncertain. Trimming took off 1 base at V and 7 bases at J, with 5 bases between the two ends. Per germline, CDR1 LGHDT and CDR2 YNNKEL (reference sequence). The CDR3 extends over 12 amino acids. The CDR3: CASSQVANEQFF. The DNA for the CDR3 is TGTGCCAGCAGCCAAGTTGCGAATGAGCAGTTCTTC.